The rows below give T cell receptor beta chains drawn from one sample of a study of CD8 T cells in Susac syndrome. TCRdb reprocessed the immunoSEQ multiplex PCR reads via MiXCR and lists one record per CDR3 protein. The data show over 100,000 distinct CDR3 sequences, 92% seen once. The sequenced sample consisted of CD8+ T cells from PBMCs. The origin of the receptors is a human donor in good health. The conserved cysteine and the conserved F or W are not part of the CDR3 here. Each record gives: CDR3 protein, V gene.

cdr3_aa: ASSLGEAYEQY
v_call: TRBV7-6

cdr3_aa: ASTQVVGGAYEQY
v_call: TRBV12-3/TRBV12-4

cdr3_aa: ASSPNIRRDSYLSYNEQF
v_call: TRBV5-1

cdr3_aa: ASSSGTYEQY
v_call: TRBV5-1

cdr3_aa: ASSLGPGLAGGGNTQY
v_call: TRBV5-1

cdr3_aa: ASSQDWGTEAF
v_call: TRBV14

cdr3_aa: ASSHRQGALQETQY
v_call: TRBV3-1

cdr3_aa: SANPFVGDTQY
v_call: TRBV20-1

cdr3_aa: ASMYPRGTNTEAF
v_call: TRBV2

cdr3_aa: ASRRDRNGNQPQH
v_call: TRBV2

cdr3_aa: ASSYLAVNNEQF
v_call: TRBV27

cdr3_aa: ASGGTDTQY
v_call: TRBV7-3

cdr3_aa: ASSRGQGNYEQY
v_call: TRBV7-3

cdr3_aa: ASSFPGWGGYT
v_call: TRBV12-3/TRBV12-4

cdr3_aa: ASGRDVNGYT
v_call: TRBV2

cdr3_aa: SARVDRSSYNEQF
v_call: TRBV20-1

cdr3_aa: ASQDSPHYEQY
v_call: TRBV28

cdr3_aa: SARPGSRVAEAF
v_call: TRBV20-1

cdr3_aa: ATKADRGSNQPQH
v_call: TRBV18

cdr3_aa: SARDDRGRGDYEQY
v_call: TRBV20-1

cdr3_aa: ASSRPGQGWPTYEQY
v_call: TRBV7-8

cdr3_aa: ASSPGLQTGELF
v_call: TRBV3-1

cdr3_aa: SVGPGRQETQY
v_call: TRBV29-1

cdr3_aa: SAITGTSGSYEQY
v_call: TRBV20-1

cdr3_aa: SARGIAGGPGETQY
v_call: TRBV20-1

cdr3_aa: ASSLIFENTEAF
v_call: TRBV7-9

cdr3_aa: AGGGTEAF
v_call: TRBV19

cdr3_aa: ASSQGWREAF
v_call: TRBV3-1

cdr3_aa: ASSFPLGYNEQF
v_call: TRBV12-3/TRBV12-4

cdr3_aa: ASSPRDRVSNEQF
v_call: TRBV5-4

cdr3_aa: ASSLVRSDTGELF
v_call: TRBV12-3/TRBV12-4

cdr3_aa: ASSQGAGVFNEQY
v_call: TRBV5-1

cdr3_aa: ASSGRGRGLPGETRQF
v_call: TRBV3-1

cdr3_aa: ASSPRGVQPQH
v_call: TRBV9

cdr3_aa: ASSLGQGTVNTEAF
v_call: TRBV5-1

cdr3_aa: ASRGEIVYEQY
v_call: TRBV6-2/TRBV6-3

cdr3_aa: ASSQDLASQVPGYT
v_call: TRBV4-3

cdr3_aa: ASSQESRLNTEAF
v_call: TRBV4-1

cdr3_aa: ASSSAGRGGPDTQY
v_call: TRBV6-2/TRBV6-3

cdr3_aa: ASSVVYRGRQETQY
v_call: TRBV9

cdr3_aa: ASSSQGSNQPQH
v_call: TRBV7-2